The clone carrying this TCR beta chain was seen repeatedly, ten times or more. The record originates from a study of metastatic and nonmetastatic thyroid tumors. This CDR3 has 15 residues. CDR1 SGHVS and CDR2 FNYEAQ come from the germline V gene. The ends lost 5 bases at V and 8 bases at J; junction bases unmatched: 9. There were no patients who had received any treatment before thyroid surgery. TCRdb reanalyzed the PCR reads with MiXCR. Of about 26,000 clones listed, roughly 25% are singletons. The TCR was taken from a female donor with papillary thyroid cancer or a benign thyroid nodule (not recorded which). Some clones in this sample may be carry-over from other donors' samples. The J gene is TRBJ2-1, the V gene TRBV7-6; 10 bases agree with TRBD2. The specimen sequenced was blood. CDR3: CASSPQAGGGDEQFF. DNA of the CDR3: TGTGCCAGCAGCCCACAAGCGGGAGGGGGTGATGAGCAGTTCTTC.